The 25 T cell receptor beta chains below come from one sample, sequenced in a study of cytomegalovirus exposure and HLA in healthy donors. 13 Jbeta primers and 60 Vbeta primers were used for the PCR. Sequenced by immunoSEQ multiplex PCR; TCRdb stores in-frame clones only, minus some. In the table there are 160,000 or so clones, roughly 80% of which are singletons. Specimen: PBMCs. The receptors originated from a man aged 45-65 years in good health and CMV-seropositive.

This chain joins TRBV5-1 and TRBJ2-1; 9 bases agree with TRBD2. The CDR3 covers 15 residues. In germline, CDR1 is SGHRS, CDR2 YFSETQ. After removal of 1 base from V and 5 bases from J, the junction contained 4 bases not matched to a gene. CDR3 in DNA: TGCGCCAGCAGCTTGATGGCTAGCGGGGACAATGAGCAGTTCTTC. Its protein is CASSLMASGDNEQFF.

Remarks on this clone: Other nucleotide sequences from this sample produce the same CDR3. The chain combines TRBV30 with TRBJ2-1, with D possibly being TRBD2 (6 bases). Germline loops: CDR1 GTSNPN, CDR2 SVGIG (reference sequence). Deletions cut 0 bases from V and 9 bases from J, with 12 bases between. The CDR3 covers 13 residues. Written as DNA, the CDR3 is TGTGCCTGGAGTGTTCGTGGGGGAGGTGAGCAGTTCTTC. The encoded protein is CAWSVRGGGEQFF.

This sequence joins TRBV29-1 and TRBJ1-2; 9 bases match TRBD1. Germline CDR1 reads SQVTM; CDR2 reads ANQGSEA. This CDR3 comprises 16 residues. The V and J ends lost 6 bases and 4 bases, in that order; junction bases with no gene match: 15. CDR3 sequence: CSVAKFGDREVYGYTF. As DNA, the CDR3 is TGCAGCGTCGCAAAATTTGGGGACAGGGAGGTCTATGGCTACACCTTC.

The chain carries TRBV23-1 and TRBJ2-1; D is possibly TRBD1 (5 bases). TRBV23-1 is an ORF, with its function uncertain. Trimming removed 6 bases from V and 3 bases from J, with 15 bases in between. The CDR3 totals 15 residues. The CDR3 DNA follows: TGCGCCAGCAGCATCAACAGGTATTACTACAATGAGCAGTTCTTC. This codes for CASSINRYYYNEQFF.

The chain couples TRBV7-9 to TRBJ2-5, with 7 bases aligning to TRBD1. CDR1 is SEHNR, CDR2 FQNEAQ, per germline (reference sequence). This CDR3 region has 14 residues. V lost 5 bases to trimming and J lost 5 bases; unmatched junction nucleotides: 8. CDR3 in amino acids: CASSPRTGEETQYF. The CDR3 nucleotides read TGTGCCAGCAGCCCACGGACAGGCGAGGAGACCCAGTACTTC.

This chain links TRBV7-9 with TRBJ1-1, with TRBD1 matching over 7 bases. The CDR3 consists of 13 residues. V shed 2 bases, J shed 4 bases, and the junction held 1 base outside the gene matches. The germline CDR1 and CDR2 sequences are SEHNR and FQNEAQ (reference sequence). The CDR3 protein is CASSLSGGTEAFF. CDR3 DNA: TGTGCCAGCAGCTTATCAGGGGGCACTGAAGCTTTCTTT.

The chain recombines TRBV9 with TRBJ2-3, with 11 bases fitting TRBD2. The V and J ends lost 7 bases and 3 bases, in that order; junction bases with no gene match: 7. Germline V gene data show CDR1 as SGDLS and CDR2 as YYNGEE. The CDR3 length is 15 residues. The CDR3 here is CASGTSGSITDTQYF. CDR3 in DNA: TGTGCCAGCGGTACTAGCGGGAGTATAACAGATACGCAGTATTTT.

The chain links TRBV9 to TRBJ2-3; 8 bases are a match to TRBD2. The CDR3 totals 15 residues. The germline CDR1 and CDR2 sequences are SGDLS and YYNGEE. With 0 bases clipped from V and 2 bases from J, the junction kept 2 bases outside the gene matches. The CDR3 sequence is CASSVAGGSTDTQYF. In DNA, the CDR3 is TGTGCCAGCAGCGTAGCGGGGGGGTCCACAGATACGCAGTATTTT.

This chain joins TRBV5-8 and TRBJ2-4; a possible D gene is TRBD2 (6 bases). V was clipped by 0 bases and J by 8 bases, with 12 bases between them. Germline V gene data show CDR1 as SGHTS and CDR2 as YDEGEE. The CDR3 spans 14 residues. The chain's CDR3 is CASSLVFGGDIQYF. The CDR3 DNA reads TGTGCCAGCAGCTTGGTGTTCGGCGGGGACATTCAGTACTTC.

The chain is built from TRBV5-1 and TRBJ2-3, with 7 nucleotides matching TRBD1. Trimming removed 4 bases from V and 1 base from J; junction bases left unmatched: 9. Germline V lookup: CDR1 SGHRS, CDR2 YFSETQ. This CDR3 spans 16 amino acids. As DNA, the CDR3 is TGCGCCAGCAGCCCGCCTTGGACAGGCCGCACAGATACGCAGTATTTT. This codes for CASSPPWTGRTDTQYF. Using reference TRBV5-1 and TRBJ2-3 for the parts outside the CDR3, the full variable domain is KAGVTQTPRYLIKTRGQQVTLSCSPISGHRSVSWYQQTPGQGLQFLFEYFSETQRNKGNFPGRFSGRQFSNSRSEMNVSTLELGDSALYLCASSPPWTGRTDTQYFGPGTRLTVL.

The chain joins TRBV7-6 to TRBJ1-5; 9 bases are shared with TRBD1. The V and J ends lost 5 bases and 1 base, in that order; junction bases with no gene match: 6. The germline V gene has CDR1 SGHVS and CDR2 FNYEAQ. This CDR3 comprises 16 residues. The CDR3 here is CASSPGQGLSNQPQHF. As DNA, the CDR3 is TGTGCCAGCAGCCCAGGACAGGGGTTGAGCAATCAGCCCCAGCATTTT.

The genes are TRBV5-6 and TRBJ1-5; the match to TRBD1 covers 9 bases. This CDR3 contains 16 residues. J lost 6 bases, V lost 2 bases, and 9 bases had no gene match. CDR1 and CDR2 (germline): SGHDT, YYEEEE. CDR3 sequence reads: CASSFLLDRGGQPQHF. The CDR3 coding sequence is TGTGCCAGCAGCTTTTTATTGGACAGGGGCGGTCAGCCCCAGCATTTT. The full variable domain, in which reference TRBV5-6 and TRBJ1-5 provide the parts outside the CDR3, is DAGVTQSPTHLIKTRGQQVTLRCSPKSGHDTVSWYQQALGQGPQFIFQYYEEEERQRGNFPDRFSGHQFPNYSSELNVNALLLGDSALYLCASSFLLDRGGQPQHFGDGTRLSIL.

The chain carries TRBV11-1 and TRBJ1-6; 7 positions agree with TRBD1. The CDR3 contains 14 residues. Trimming took 5 bases from V and 5 from J; bases not matched to a gene: 3. The germline CDR1 and CDR2 sequences are SGHAT and FQDESV (reference sequence). The DNA of the CDR3 is TGTGCCAGCAGCCACAGGGGAAATAATTCACCCCTCCACTTT. As protein: CASSHRGNNSPLHF.

This sequence joins TRBV28 and TRBJ1-4; 8 positions match TRBD1. CDR3 length: 14 residues. The V and J ends lost 9 bases and 5 bases, in that order; junction bases with no gene match: 8. The germline CDR1 and CDR2 sequences are MDHEN and SYDVKM. CDR3 protein: CASARTGRNEKLFF. The CDR3 coding sequence is TGTGCCAGTGCTAGGACAGGGCGGAATGAAAAACTGTTTTTT.

The chain couples TRBV2 to TRBJ2-7; 15 nucleotides line up with TRBD2. The CDR3 runs to 18 residues. Germline trimming cut 6 bases from V and 0 bases from J; bases unmatched to any gene: 9. In germline, CDR1 is SNHLY, CDR2 FYNNEI. The CDR3 sequence is CASRGTSGGPRSSYEQYF. CDR3 nucleotide sequence: TGTGCCAGCAGGGGGACTAGCGGGGGGCCAAGGAGCTCCTACGAGCAGTACTTC.

This clone has a handful of counts. The V and J genes are TRBV5-1 and TRBJ1-1, with a possible D match to TRBD1 (5 bases). V lost 4 bases to trimming and J lost 0 bases, with 13 bases between them. This CDR3 has 15 amino acids. CDR1 is SGHRS and CDR2 is YFSETQ in the germline V gene. The CDR3 DNA reads as TGCGCCAGCAGCCCCCTGGACATAATGAACACTGAAGCTTTCTTT. Amino acids: CASSPLDIMNTEAFF.

Points on this clone: At the DNA level, this CDR3 is encoded by other sequences in the same sample as well. Written as DNA, the CDR3 is TGTGCCTGGAGTGTCGGAGACTATAGCAATCAGCCCCAGCATTTT. Translating it yields CAWSVGDYSNQPQHF. V and J are TRBV30 and TRBJ1-5; D ambiguous. The CDR3 sequence is 15 residues long. Trimming left V 0 bases short and J 0 bases short, with 9 bases between. Germline V gene sequence: CDR1 GTSNPN, CDR2 SVGIG (reference sequence).

The rearrangement joins TRBV5-4 to TRBJ2-5; TRBD1 aligns across 12 bases. V was pared by 4 bases and J by 5 bases, with 9 bases of the junction left unmatched. This CDR3 is built from 16 residues. Germline lookup yields CDR1 SGHNT and CDR2 YYREEE (reference sequence). The CDR3 sequence: CASSRGTGGPMETQYF. CDR3 bases: TGTGCCAGCAGCAGAGGGACAGGGGGCCCTATGGAGACCCAGTACTTC.

V usage is TRBV4-1 and J usage is TRBJ1-1; maybe TRBD1 (6 bases). CDR3 length: 16 amino acids. V gave up 0 bases and J gave up 0 bases, with 11 bases separating them. Germline CDR1 reads MGHRA; CDR2 reads YSYEKL. The DNA for the CDR3 is TGCGCCAGCAGCCAAGAACTGCGACAGGTGAACACTGAAGCTTTCTTT. Amino acids: CASSQELRQVNTEAFF.

This chain joins TRBV6-6 and TRBJ2-2; D is possibly TRBD2 (7 bases). Trimming left V 8 bases short and J 5 bases short, with 9 bases between. CDR1 and CDR2 from the germline V gene are MNHNY and SVGAGI (reference sequence). This CDR3 contains 12 residues. The CDR3 nucleotides read TGTGCCAGCGGGAGGGGGACCGGGGAGCTGTTTTTT. Translated, it gives CASGRGTGELFF.

This clone appeared a few times. The DNA of the CDR3 is TGTGCCAGCAGCCGCCCGGGTTCAGCGGGAGTGGGTGAGCAGTACTTC. This gives the protein CASSRPGSAGVGEQYF. This chain uses TRBV5-6 with TRBJ2-7; 8 bases map to TRBD2. Trimming at V came to 4 bases and at J to 7 bases, leaving 16 bases not matched to a gene. CDR3 length: 16 amino acids. In germline, CDR1 is SGHDT, CDR2 YYEEEE.

J is TRBJ2-2 and V is TRBV19; maybe TRBD1 (6 bases). Per the germline V gene, CDR1 is LNHDA and CDR2 is SQIVND (reference sequence). This CDR3 has 13 residues. V was clipped by 6 bases and J by 5 bases, with 10 bases between them. The CDR3 region has the DNA TGTGCCAGTAGCCCCACAGGGACCGGGGAGCTGTTTTTT. It yields the protein CASSPTGTGELFF. The full variable domain, its missing parts supplied by reference TRBV19 and TRBJ2-2, is DGGITQSPKYLFRKEGQNVTLSCEQNLNHDAMYWYRQDPGQGLRLIYYSQIVNDFQKGDIAEGYSVSREKKESFPLTVTSAQKNPTAFYLCASSPTGTGELFFGEGSRLTVL.

This CDR3 reads CASSLVSGNTIYF. As DNA, the CDR3 is TGTGCCAGCAGCTTAGTATCTGGAAACACCATATATTTT. The V and J genes are TRBV7-9 and TRBJ1-3; D is unresolved. The CDR3 contains 13 residues. Germline values: CDR1 SEHNR, CDR2 FQNEAQ (reference sequence). With 1 base removed from V and 1 base from J, the gap between germline ends came to 2 bases.

This clone was observed a handful of times. The J gene is TRBJ2-3, the V gene TRBV10-3; perhaps TRBD1 as D (5 bases). The CDR3 has 15 amino acids. V gave up 0 bases and J gave up 8 bases, with 15 bases separating them. The germline gives CDR1 ENHRY, CDR2 SYGVKD. The CDR3 sequence: CAISESEAGSVTQYF. DNA for the CDR3: TGTGCCATCAGTGAGTCTGAAGCAGGGTCGGTTACGCAGTATTTT.

The chain has TRBV29-1 and TRBJ2-2; D is possibly TRBD1 (5 bases). The germline V and J ends were trimmed by 3 bases and 1 base, with 6 bases remaining between them. Germline CDR1 and CDR2: SQVTM and ANQGSEA. The CDR3 contains 13 residues. The CDR3 spells CSVEGQNTGELFF. Here the CDR3 DNA reads TGCAGCGTTGAGGGGCAGAACACCGGGGAGCTGTTTTTT.